One T cell receptor (beta chain) is described in this entry. Its antigen is currently unknown. The V and J ends lost 4 bases and 5 bases respectively, with 9 bases between them. CDR1 is MNHEY, CDR2 SMNVEV, per germline (reference sequence). This CDR3 has 12 residues. This entry belongs to a study of OX40 agonist ivuxolimab in advanced cancers. For the study at large: Partial responses were observed in three patients, of whom one had hepatocellular carcinoma and two had cutaneous melanoma. Points from the study as a whole: Some patients without response likewise showed low normalized clonal expansion. Compared with CD4+, CD8+ T cells on average had more expanded clones.

TCRdb's copy holds only in-frame clones and misses some; the assay was immunoSEQ multiplex PCR. This table has some 35,000 clones, about four fifths appearing once. Blood got drawn at baseline, again on cycle 4 day 1, and then on cycle 7 day 1. This rearrangement joins TRBV27 to TRBJ2-7; D might be TRBD1 or TRBD2, each matching 5 bases. This specimen consisted of CD4+ or CD8+ T cells sorted from blood, obtained in a trial of the OX40 agonist ivuxolimab. The TCR sequence derives from an adult with an advanced solid tumor such as melanoma, head and neck, liver or kidney cancer. The CDR3 here is CASSSWGNEQYF. As DNA, the CDR3 is TGTGCCAGCAGTTCGTGGGGGAACGAGCAGTACTTC.